The 12 T cell receptor beta chains in this list originate from one sample, sequenced in a study of neoadjuvant anti-PD-1 for oral cavity cancer. Time point specified: after neoadjuvant nivolumab, at surgical resection. The protocol was immunoSEQ multiplex PCR, while the TCRdb copy is restricted to in-frame clones and leaves out a portion. The sample shows about 9,300 clones, 70% to 80% of them seen only once. Sample: PBMCs, taken after nivolumab (anti-PD-1) treatment. Receptors were obtained from a person aged 40 to 85 with oral cavity squamous cell carcinoma.

The rearrangement uses TRBV7-9 and TRBJ1-1; 9 bases fit TRBD1. The J segment lost 4 bases and the V segment lost 10 bases, leaving 10 bases of the junction unmatched. CDR1 is SEHNR, CDR2 FQNEAQ, per germline (reference sequence). The CDR3 length is 14 residues. DNA of the CDR3: TGTGCCACTCTAACAGGGGGCTACGGCACTGAAGCTTTCTTT. This codes for CATLTGGYGTEAFF.

This chain connects TRBV29-1 to TRBJ2-2; no reliable D call. Germline assignment: CDR1 SQVTM and CDR2 ANQGSEA. The CDR3 covers 13 residues. Deletions cut 4 bases from V and 3 bases from J, with 9 bases between. The CDR3 loop is CSVGAGYTGELFF. In DNA, the CDR3 is TGCAGCGTTGGAGCAGGATACACCGGGGAGCTGTTTTTT.

V and J are TRBV19 and TRBJ1-5; D remains ambiguous. CDR1 LNHDA and CDR2 SQIVND come from the germline V gene (reference sequence). CDR3 length equals 12 residues. V lost 7 bases and J 0 bases, leaving 4 bases between the germline ends. The CDR3 nucleotides read TGTGCCAGTAAGGCTAGCAATCAGCCCCAGCATTTT. Translated, it gives CASKASNQPQHF.

The chain carries TRBV5-1 and TRBJ1-2; D ambiguous. V dropped 4 bases and J dropped 4 bases, with 8 bases sitting between them. Germline CDR1 and CDR2: SGHRS and YFSETQ. This CDR3 is 12 amino acids long. As DNA, the CDR3 is TGCGCCAGCAGCCCTGACATCTATGGCTACACCTTC. It encodes CASSPDIYGYTF.

The genes are TRBV5-1 and TRBJ1-2; TRBD1 matches at 7 bases. Per germline, CDR1 SGHRS and CDR2 YFSETQ. V gave up 2 bases and J gave up 8 bases; unmatched junction bases: 3. The length of the CDR3 is 12 residues. The CDR3 region is CASSFTGEGYTF. CDR3 nucleotide sequence: TGCGCCAGCAGCTTTACAGGGGAAGGCTACACCTTC.

The gene calls are TRBV6-5 and TRBJ2-1; no firm D call. Trimming left V 2 bases short and J 5 bases short, with 1 base between. This CDR3 is 11 amino acids long. Germline loops: CDR1 MNHEY, CDR2 SVGAGI. The CDR3 loop is CASSYDNEQFF. CDR3 nucleotide sequence: TGTGCCAGCAGTTACGACAATGAGCAGTTCTTC.

V gene TRBV5-6 combines with J gene TRBJ2-3; the D gene is possibly TRBD2 (5 bases). There are 14 residues in the CDR3. The V gene lost 5 bases and the J gene lost 0 bases, with 10 bases spanning the gap. In germline, CDR1 is SGHDT, CDR2 YYEEEE. The CDR3 region is CASRTTYSTDTQYF. The CDR3 nucleotides are TGTGCCAGCAGGACTACGTATAGCACAGATACGCAGTATTTT. Full variable domain (remainder filled in from reference TRBV5-6 and TRBJ2-3): DAGVTQSPTHLIKTRGQQVTLRCSPKSGHDTVSWYQQALGQGPQFIFQYYEEEERQRGNFPDRFSGHQFPNYSSELNVNALLLGDSALYLCASRTTYSTDTQYFGPGTRLTVL.

This rearrangement joins TRBV5-1 to TRBJ2-6; unclear D gene. The CDR3 runs to 15 residues. V lost 6 bases, J lost 0 bases, and 10 bases lay in between. Germline V gives CDR1 SGHRS, CDR2 YFSETQ. The CDR3 is CASTPDLSGANVLTF. The CDR3 bases are TGCGCCAGCACTCCCGACCTCTCTGGGGCCAACGTCCTGACTTTC.

This chain joins TRBV6-1 and TRBJ2-5, with TRBD1 identical over 9 bases. The CDR3 is 14 amino acids. J lost 7 bases, V lost 4 bases, and 7 bases had no gene match. Germline V gives CDR1 MNHNS, CDR2 SASEGT. Here the CDR3 reads CASSALGQGVTQYF. CDR3 coding DNA: TGTGCCAGCAGTGCCTTGGGACAGGGAGTGACCCAGTACTTC.

The chain combines TRBV30 with TRBJ1-4; a possible D gene is TRBD1 (6 bases). The CDR3 length is 16 residues. Germline CDR1 is GTSNPN and CDR2 is SVGIG (reference sequence). V gave up 1 base and J gave up 5 bases, with 17 bases separating them. CDR3 sequence (DNA): TGTGCCTGGAGTGCAGGGTGGGGGGCAAAGAATGAAAAACTGTTTTTT. Amino acid sequence: CAWSAGWGAKNEKLFF.

The chain employs TRBV28 and TRBJ1-2; D possibly corresponds to TRBD1 (5 bases). The V end lost 4 bases, the J end lost 6 bases, and 18 bases lay between the germline ends. Germline V CDR1 and CDR2: MDHEN, SYDVKM. This CDR3 contains 15 residues. CDR3 nucleotides: TGTGCCAGCAGTTCCTCGGCAGGGCGGAAAAATGGCTACACCTTC. Residues: CASSSSAGRKNGYTF.

By share, this clone counts as hyperexpanded. The rearrangement uses TRBV4-1 and TRBJ1-3; 7 bases agree with TRBD1. The V and J ends lost 4 bases and 1 base, in that order; junction bases with no gene match: 10. The CDR3 loop spans 17 amino acids. The germline CDR1 and CDR2 sequences are MGHRA and YSYEKL. The CDR3 is CASSPQEGAGSGNTIYF. The CDR3 nucleotides are TGCGCCAGCAGCCCTCAAGAGGGGGCAGGTTCTGGAAACACCATATATTTT.